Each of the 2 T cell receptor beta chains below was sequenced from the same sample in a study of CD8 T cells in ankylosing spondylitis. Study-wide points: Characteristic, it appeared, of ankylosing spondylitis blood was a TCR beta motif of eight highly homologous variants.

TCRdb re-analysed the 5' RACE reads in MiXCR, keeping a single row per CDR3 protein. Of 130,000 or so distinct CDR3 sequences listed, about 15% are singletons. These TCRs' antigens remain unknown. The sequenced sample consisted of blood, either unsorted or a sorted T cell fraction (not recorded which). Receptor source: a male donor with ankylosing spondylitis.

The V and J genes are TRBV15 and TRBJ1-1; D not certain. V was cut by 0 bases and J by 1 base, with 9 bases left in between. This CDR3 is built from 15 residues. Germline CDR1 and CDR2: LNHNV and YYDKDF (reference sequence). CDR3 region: CATSREPGSNTEAFF. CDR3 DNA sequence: TGTGCCACCAGCAGAGAACCGGGGTCGAACACTGAAGCTTTCTTT.

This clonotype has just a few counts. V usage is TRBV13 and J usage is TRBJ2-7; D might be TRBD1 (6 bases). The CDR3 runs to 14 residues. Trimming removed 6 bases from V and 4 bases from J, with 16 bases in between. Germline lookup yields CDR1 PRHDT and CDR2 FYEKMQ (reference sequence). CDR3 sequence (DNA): TGTGCCAGCAGTGCCTCGGCAGGGGAGTACGAGCAGTACTTC. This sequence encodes CASSASAGEYEQYF.